This record concerns one TCR beta chain sequence. Its specificity is unknown. One base away lies a much larger clone, so this may be a sequencing read error. This sample was included in a study of molecular identifiers for immune sequencing clone quantification. Sorting captured naive CD8 T cells as CD8+CD4-CCR7+CD45RA+. Bulk TCR library preparation followed previously described methods with listed TCR primers. One entry per CDR3 protein results from TCRdb running MiXCR on the PCR reads. The data show about 97,000 distinct CDR3 sequences, about 35% seen once. The study's findings and limits: It was shown that clones above 20 RNA copies held over 99% of effector molecules, but under 1% in naive cells. Identical TCR molecules can share a barcode, and this sharing could underestimate highly expanded clone sizes.

Material for sequencing was naive CD8+ T cells from blood, with Jurkat cell RNA spiked in. Subset noted: FACS-sorted CD8+CD4-CCR7+CD45RA+ naive T cells. The receptor comes from a human donor in good health. Some libraries in this study had Jurkat cell RNA spiked in.

The CDR3 region is CSVLGENSEAFF. The CDR3 DNA reads TGCAGCGTACTCGGAGAGAACTCTGAAGCTTTCTTT. V and J are TRBV29-1 and TRBJ1-1; the D is unclear. Germline V gene lookup returns CDR1 SQVTM and CDR2 ANQGSEA. The CDR3 has 12 residues.